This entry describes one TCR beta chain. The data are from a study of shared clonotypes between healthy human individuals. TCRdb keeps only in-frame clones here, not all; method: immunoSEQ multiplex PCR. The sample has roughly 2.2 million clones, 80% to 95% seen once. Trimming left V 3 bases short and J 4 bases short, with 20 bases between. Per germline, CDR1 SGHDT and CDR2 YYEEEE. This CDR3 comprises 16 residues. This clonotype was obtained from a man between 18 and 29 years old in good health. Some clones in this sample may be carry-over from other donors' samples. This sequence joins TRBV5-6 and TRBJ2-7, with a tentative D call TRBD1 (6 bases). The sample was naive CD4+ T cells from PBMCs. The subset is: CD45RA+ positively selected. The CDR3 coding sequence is TGTGCCAGCAGCTCCCCGCGACGACAGGACCATTACGAGCAGTACTTC. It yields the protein CASSSPRRQDHYEQYF.